These T cell receptor beta chains were read from a single sample in a study of post-analysis software for immune sequencing data. MiXCR was run by TCRdb on the PCR reads, yielding one entry per CDR3 protein. This repertoire shows some 160,000 distinct CDR3 sequences, under 40% found once; its top ten account for approximately 30%. The sequences come from blood, collected after autologous hematopoietic stem cell transplantation. These receptor sequences come from a girl aged 5-17 years with multiple sclerosis. Both conserved end residues are part of each CDR3. Each record gives: V gene, J gene, CDR3 protein.

V gene: TRBV19
J gene: TRBJ2-7
CDR3 protein: CASSIRAGGLSYEQYF

V gene: TRBV5-1
J gene: TRBJ2-7
CDR3 protein: CASSADTYEQYF

V gene: TRBV20-1
J gene: TRBJ2-5
CDR3 protein: CSGDYLQETQYF

V gene: TRBV5-1
J gene: TRBJ1-4
CDR3 protein: CASRLAGGFGEKLFF

V gene: TRBV20-1
J gene: TRBJ2-1
CDR3 protein: CSGLERSYNEQFF

V gene: TRBV11-1
J gene: TRBJ2-1
CDR3 protein: CASSARTSGRGGEQFF

V gene: TRBV12-3/TRBV12-4
J gene: TRBJ2-4
CDR3 protein: CASSSSGRTRKGTQPSKQYF

V gene: TRBV20-1
J gene: TRBJ2-1
CDR3 protein: CSAIGLADYNEQFF

V gene: TRBV5-1
J gene: TRBJ1-2
CDR3 protein: CASSLDGQANYGYTF

V gene: TRBV20-1
J gene: TRBJ2-7
CDR3 protein: CSARIPGASYEQYF

V gene: TRBV27
J gene: TRBJ2-1
CDR3 protein: CASRGALGWSEQFF

V gene: TRBV12-3/TRBV12-4
J gene: TRBJ2-3
CDR3 protein: CASSPARLAGEADTQYF

V gene: TRBV10-3
J gene: TRBJ2-4
CDR3 protein: CAISETGDRGGSKNIQYF

V gene: TRBV11-3
J gene: TRBJ2-7
CDR3 protein: CASSLGDTNEQYF

V gene: TRBV7-9
J gene: NA
CDR3 protein: CASSLGAAVKEETQYF

V gene: TRBV20-1
J gene: TRBJ2-7
CDR3 protein: CSASTSSGRVSYEQYF

V gene: TRBV20-1
J gene: TRBJ2-7
CDR3 protein: CSARSQLHGYEQYF

V gene: TRBV12-3/TRBV12-4
J gene: TRBJ1-5
CDR3 protein: CASSVGGPNQPQHF

V gene: TRBV7-3
J gene: TRBJ2-1
CDR3 protein: CASSPRGETYNEQFF

V gene: TRBV12-5
J gene: TRBJ2-7
CDR3 protein: CASGLGTSGTYEQYF

V gene: TRBV6-5
J gene: TRBJ2-1
CDR3 protein: CASRTSWGSYNEQFF

V gene: TRBV29-1
J gene: TRBJ2-1
CDR3 protein: CSAKMGQTNNEQFF

V gene: TRBV29-1
J gene: TRBJ2-1
CDR3 protein: CSVAQIQGAVHNEQFF

V gene: TRBV5-1
J gene: TRBJ2-5
CDR3 protein: CASSPGTSGNGETQYF

V gene: TRBV28
J gene: TRBJ1-1
CDR3 protein: CASSLFGREAFF

V gene: TRBV29-1
J gene: TRBJ2-1
CDR3 protein: CSVDRGSFYNEQFF

V gene: TRBV20-1
J gene: NA
CDR3 protein: CSARGRQETQFF

V gene: TRBV20-1
J gene: TRBJ2-5
CDR3 protein: CSARGRERETQYF

V gene: TRBV29-1
J gene: TRBJ2-5
CDR3 protein: CSVGPQFQETQYF

V gene: TRBV7-3
J gene: TRBJ2-1
CDR3 protein: CASSLGPSVSGHNEQFF

V gene: TRBV18
J gene: TRBJ2-7
CDR3 protein: CASSPTQGSSYEQYF

V gene: TRBV15
J gene: TRBJ2-7
CDR3 protein: CATSRGSGYSYEQYF

V gene: TRBV7-9
J gene: TRBJ2-3
CDR3 protein: CASSFRVGTLTDTQYF

V gene: TRBV7-9
J gene: TRBJ2-4
CDR3 protein: CASSFPSGRGLGNIQYF

V gene: TRBV20-1
J gene: TRBJ2-1
CDR3 protein: CSAGRDYLQEQFF

V gene: TRBV5-1
J gene: TRBJ2-3
CDR3 protein: CASSSPSTSATGTQYF

V gene: TRBV5-6
J gene: TRBJ2-7
CDR3 protein: CASSLWAGDAYEQYF